The clone carrying this T cell receptor (beta chain) was seen at least ten times. What it binds is not known. The read falls 3 residues short of the CDR3 end, and the missing part is taken from the germline J gene. CDR1 LNHDA and CDR2 SQIVND come from the germline V gene (reference sequence). The V and J ends lost 5 bases and 2 bases, in that order; junction bases with no gene match: 8. The CDR3 totals 16 residues. Most patients and controls had Caucasian heritage. Blood came from CVID subjects not ill and not taking immunomodulatory or immunosuppressive medication. The assay was immunoSEQ multiplex PCR, and TCRdb's table has in-frame clones only and misses some. This sample has some 21,000 clones, each found more than once. This specimen belongs to a study of T cell clonality in common variable immunodeficiency. Study findings and constraints: Shared TCRbeta clones were fewer between CVID subjects than controls. Common variable immunodeficiency TCR beta sequences reportedly had fewer deletions and N-nucleotide insertions. Authors noted CVID clonality's cause needs subpopulation repertoire sequencing.

This sequence originates from a human donor with common variable immunodeficiency. The rearrangement joins TRBV19 to TRBJ1-5; 8 nucleotides agree with TRBD1. Sequencing was carried out using peripheral blood mononuclear cells. CDR3 in amino acids: CASSYKTGVGNQPQHF. The CDR3 bases that were read are TGTGCCAGTAGTTACAAGACAGGGGTTGGCAATCAGCCC.